This TCR beta chain was identified during a study of T cell clusters in autoimmune cytopenias. Broader study findings: TRB repertoire shifts in secondary cytopenia and chronic lymphocytic leukemia mostly reflected lymphoma, not autoimmunity.

TRB amplification used around 260 ng of peripheral blood genomic DNA. By frequency, this clonotype is medium-sized. The antigen is not known. There are 14 residues in the CDR3. Multiplex touch-down PCR amplified TRB using TRB-A and TRB-B pools in one tube. After re-calling the multiplex PCR reads, TCRdb lists one entry per CDR3 protein, DNA absent. The sample data list roughly 4,200 distinct CDR3 sequences. This same sample was also taken into another study, of T cell repertoires in aging, cancer and after chemotherapy. As that report states: In healthy donors, age-related TCR diversity loss mainly reflected lost richness. Across the chemotherapy interval, each cancer cohort showed higher median generation probability, suggesting thymic rebound.

The rearrangement links TRBV12-3 or TRBV12-4 to TRBJ2-2; TCRdb names TRBD1, which stays unverified in the absence of DNA. This TCR derives from a human donor with an autoimmune cytopenia or autoimmune hepatitis (not recorded which). Sequenced sample: peripheral blood. This CDR3 is CASRSTGDTGELFF.